A selection of T cell receptor beta chains follows, all from one sample in a study of T-cell reconstitution after alpha-beta-depleted transplantation in children. TCRdb passed the PCR reads through MiXCR, listing each CDR3 protein once. This sample carries hundreds of thousands of distinct CDR3 sequences, 16% of them seen once, and the ten largest clones take roughly 41%. The sample in question was PBMCs, mostly from graft donor cells, obtained 360 days after TCRalphabeta/CD19-depleted stem cell transplant. The receptors here all came from a male patient aged 2-15 years who had a stem cell transplant for acute lymphoblastic leukemia, so the T cells may come from the graft donor. CDR3s include the opening cysteine and the closing phenylalanine or tryptophan. The D gene is left open where the match is weak. A row's size may be missing; if present it is once, few, many or a size class.

V gene,D gene,clone size,J gene,CDR3 DNA,CDR3 protein
TRBV7-2,-,-,TRBJ2-5,TGTGCCAGCAGCACAAGTGCGGCCCAGTACTTC,CASSTSAAQYF
TRBV19,-,many,TRBJ2-1,TGTGCCAGTAGTATTCAGCGGGTAGCCTACAATGAGCAGTTCTTC,CASSIQRVAYNEQFF
TRBV6-1,-,-,TRBJ1-3,TGTGCCAGCAGACGGACACTCTCTGGAAACACCATATATTTT,CASRRTLSGNTIYF
TRBV5-1,TRBD2,many,TRBJ2-1,TGCGCCAGCAGCGCATTGGCGGGACTAGCCGTATACAATGAGCAGTTCTTC,CASSALAGLAVYNEQFF
TRBV12-3/TRBV12-4,-,few,TRBJ1-6,TGTGCCAGCAGGTCAGGTGGGGGTTCCGGTAATTCACCCCTCCACTTT,CASRSGGGSGNSPLHF
TRBV20-1,TRBD2,few,TRBJ2-3,TGCAGTGCTAGGAGCGGGGTCGGCCCAGATACGCAGTATTTT,CSARSGVGPDTQYF
TRBV25-1,-,many,TRBJ2-5,TGTGCCAGCAGTGATTGGGGCGAGACCCAGTACTTC,CASSDWGETQYF
TRBV20-1,-,-,TRBJ2-1,TGCAGTGCTAGAGAGAGCTCTGTACGGCAGTTCTTC,CSARESSVRQFF
TRBV12-3/TRBV12-4,TRBD1,many,TRBJ1-1,TGTGCCAGCACCCTCCGACAGGGAGGCGACACTGAAGCTTTCTTT,CASTLRQGGDTEAFF
TRBV28,-,-,TRBJ2-3,TGTGCCAGCAGTTTATATTTAGCTAGCAGCGATCCCGACCTCCCAGATACGCAGTATTTT,CASSLYLASSDPDLPDTQYF
TRBV20-1,-,few,TRBJ2-1,TGCAGTGCTAGAGACGGTAGACACAATGAGCAGTTCTTC,CSARDGRHNEQFF
TRBV29-1,-,-,TRBJ2-1,TGCAGCGTTGATGGGAGTTTCGGTAATGAGCAGTTCTTC,CSVDGSFGNEQFF
TRBV2,-,many,TRBJ2-3,TGTGCCAGCAGTGATTTGACTAGCACAGATACGCAGTATTTT,CASSDLTSTDTQYF
TRBV11-1,-,-,TRBJ2-7,TGTGCCAGCGGCCACCCTGAGAGCTCCTACGAGCAGTACTTC,CASGHPESSYEQYF
TRBV6-2/TRBV6-3,TRBD1,-,TRBJ2-2,TGTGCCAGCAGTTTCGGGACAGGACTTACCGGGGAGCTGTTTTTT,CASSFGTGLTGELFF
TRBV4-3,-,-,TRBJ2-5,TGCGCCAGCAGCCAAGAGGGGAAGGGGGTCCAAGAGACCCAGTACTTC,CASSQEGKGVQETQYF
TRBV15,-,-,TRBJ1-3,TGTGCCACCAGCAGAGATCCGGGAGGCTCTGGAAACACCATATATTTT,CATSRDPGGSGNTIYF
TRBV20-1,-,few,TRBJ2-1,TGCAGTGCCAGACGGCGGCTACCCTACAATGAGCAGTTCTTC,CSARRRLPYNEQFF
TRBV5-1,TRBD1,many,TRBJ2-7,TGCGCCAGCAGCTCTGACAGGGCCTACGAGCAGTACTTC,CASSSDRAYEQYF
TRBV27,-,few,TRBJ1-5,TGTGCCAGCAGTTTATCCGTCAGCAATCAGCCCCAGCATTTT,CASSLSVSNQPQHF
TRBV28,TRBD1,-,TRBJ1-2,TGTGCCAGTGCACAAGCGGGGGTGGGGACAGGGGATGAGAACTATGGCTACACCTTC,CASAQAGVGTGDENYGYTF
TRBV28,TRBD2,few,TRBJ2-1,TGTGCCAGCCTAAGCGGGGGGAGGTTCAATGAGCAGTTCTTC,CASLSGGRFNEQFF
TRBV6-2/TRBV6-3,-,-,TRBJ2-1,TGTGCCAGCATGGGGGACTCCTACAATGAGCAGTTCTTC,CASMGDSYNEQFF
TRBV12-3/TRBV12-4,-,-,TRBJ2-3,TGTGCCAGCAGTTTAGCTGGACAGAGAGCTACAGATACGCAGTATTTT,CASSLAGQRATDTQYF
TRBV27,-,-,TRBJ2-7,TGTGCCAGCAGTTTATCGCCAGGAGCCTACGAGCAGTACTTC,CASSLSPGAYEQYF
TRBV4-3,-,few,TRBJ2-3,TGCGCCAGCGGGAGGGGGGCAACAGATACGCAGTATTTT,CASGRGATDTQYF
TRBV6-1,-,few,TRBJ2-2,TGTGCCAGCCCCCCGGATAGGTGGCGAGTCCGGAAGACCGGGGAGCTGTTTTTT,CASPPDRWRVRKTGELFF
TRBV28,TRBD1,-,TRBJ2-7,TGTGCCAGCAGTTGGACAGGGGGCCGGTACGAGCAGTACTTC,CASSWTGGRYEQYF